This TCR beta chain was sequenced during a study of molecular identifiers for immune sequencing clone quantification. General study points: Over 97% of CMV-specific effector molecules, but under 1% of naive ones, were in clones above 20 copies.

This clonotype was seen ten or more times. Antigen: not known. Sorting captured naive CD8 T cells as CD8+CD4-CCR7+CD45RA+. TCRdb passed the PCR reads through MiXCR, listing each CDR3 protein once. The sample contains hundreds of thousands of distinct CDR3 sequences, over 20% of which appear only once. Trimming took 6 bases from V and 4 from J, leaving 13 bases between them. This CDR3 spans 13 amino acids. Looked up from germline, CDR1 is MNHEY and CDR2 is SMNVEV (reference sequence). Sequencing was done on a sample of naive CD8+ T cells from blood, with Jurkat cell RNA spiked in. Stated subset: FACS-sorted CD8+CD4-CCR7+CD45RA+ naive T cells. The source is a human donor in good health. Some libraries in this study had Jurkat cell RNA spiked in. The J gene is TRBJ2-7, the V gene TRBV27; the D gene is possibly TRBD1 (5 bases). CDR3 nucleotides: TGTGCCAGCAGGGCAGGGTTCAGGTACGAGCAGTACTTC. This translates into CASRAGFRYEQYF.